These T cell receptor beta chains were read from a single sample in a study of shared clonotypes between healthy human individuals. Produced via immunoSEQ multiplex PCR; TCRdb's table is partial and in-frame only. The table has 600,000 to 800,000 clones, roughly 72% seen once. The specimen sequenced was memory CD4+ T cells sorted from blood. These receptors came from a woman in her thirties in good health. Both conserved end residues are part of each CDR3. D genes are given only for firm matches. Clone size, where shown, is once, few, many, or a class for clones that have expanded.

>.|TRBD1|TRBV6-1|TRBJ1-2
CASSLQGGASYGYTF
TGTGCCAGCAGCTTACAGGGGGGCGCCTCCTATGGCTACACCTTC
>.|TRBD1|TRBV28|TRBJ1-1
CASSSTGTGIRAFF
TGTGCCAGCAGTTCGACCGGGACAGGGATTAGGGCTTTCTTT
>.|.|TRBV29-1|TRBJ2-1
CSVDRKGGNEQFF
TGCAGCGTTGATAGGAAGGGGGGCAATGAGCAGTTCTTC
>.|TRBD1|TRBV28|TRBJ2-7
CASSLFLTGVSPYEQYF
TGTGCCAGCAGTTTATTCCTCACAGGGGTTAGTCCCTACGAGCAGTACTTC
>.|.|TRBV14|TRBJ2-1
CASSQDLLRFYNEQFF
TGTGCCAGCAGCCAAGATTTACTTCGCTTCTACAATGAGCAGTTCTTC
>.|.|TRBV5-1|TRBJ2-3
CASMRAEEDTQYF
TGCGCCAGCATGCGGGCGGAGGAAGATACGCAGTATTTT
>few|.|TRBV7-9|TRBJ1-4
CASSLTSGTNPTNEKLFF
TGTGCCAGCAGCTTAACATCCGGGACAAACCCAACTAATGAAAAACTGTTTTTT
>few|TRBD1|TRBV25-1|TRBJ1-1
CASSTGQGLTEAFF
TGTGCCAGCAGTACAGGACAGGGTCTCACTGAAGCTTTCTTT
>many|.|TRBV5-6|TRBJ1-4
CASSLISSRAEKLFF
TGTGCCAGCAGCTTAATCTCGTCGAGGGCGGAAAAACTGTTTTTT
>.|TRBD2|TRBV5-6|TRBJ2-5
CASSQASEAGGVRETQYF
TGTGCCAGCAGCCAAGCCTCGGAGGCGGGAGGGGTTCGGGAGACCCAGTACTTC
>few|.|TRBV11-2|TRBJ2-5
CASSLEGASGKETQYF
TGTGCCAGCAGCTTAGAGGGGGCTAGCGGTAAAGAGACCCAGTACTTC
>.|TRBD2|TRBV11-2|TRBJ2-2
CASSRGLAGANTGELFF
TGTGCCAGCAGCAGGGGACTAGCGGGGGCGAACACCGGGGAGCTGTTTTTT
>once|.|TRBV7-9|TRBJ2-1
CASSRNHYSVRNYNEQFF
TGTGCCAGCAGCCGGAACCATTACAGCGTCCGGAACTACAATGAGCAGTTCTTC
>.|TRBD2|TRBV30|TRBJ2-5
CAFTGLAGQETQYF
TGTGCCTTCACGGGACTAGCGGGGCAAGAGACCCAGTACTTC
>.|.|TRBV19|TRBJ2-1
CASSIWREGRNEQFF
TGTGCCAGTAGTATCTGGCGGGAAGGTAGGAATGAGCAGTTCTTC
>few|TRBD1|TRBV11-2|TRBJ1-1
CASSFSRGTVRNTEAFF
TGTGCCAGCAGCTTTAGTAGGGGGACAGTGAGGAACACTGAAGCTTTCTTT
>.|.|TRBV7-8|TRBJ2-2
CASSLGRGLSGELFF
TGTGCCAGCAGCTTAGGACGCGGGTTAAGCGGGGAGCTGTTTTTT
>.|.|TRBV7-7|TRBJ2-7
CASSPAGGISGEQYF
TGTGCCAGCAGCCCCGCTGGGGGGATATCGGGCGAGCAGTACTTC
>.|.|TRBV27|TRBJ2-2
CASTRDRNTGELFF
TGTGCCAGCACCCGCGACAGGAACACCGGGGAGCTGTTTTTT
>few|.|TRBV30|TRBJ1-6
CAWSVPVSSYNSPLHF
TGTGCCTGGAGTGTGCCGGTGAGCTCCTATAATTCACCCCTCCACTTT
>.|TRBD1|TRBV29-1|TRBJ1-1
CSADRGAGTEAFF
TGCAGCGCGGACAGGGGAGCGGGCACTGAAGCTTTCTTT
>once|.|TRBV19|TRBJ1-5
CASSTGSHYQPQHF
TGTGCCAGTAGTACAGGGAGCCATTATCAGCCCCAGCATTTT
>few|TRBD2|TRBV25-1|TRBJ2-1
CASSESTSWALDEQFF
TGTGCCAGCAGTGAATCGACTAGCTGGGCCCTGGATGAGCAGTTCTTC
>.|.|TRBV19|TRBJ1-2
CASSSITNYGYTF
TGTGCCAGTAGCTCCATAACTAACTATGGCTACACCTTC
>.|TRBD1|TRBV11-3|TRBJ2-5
CASSPRDRAETQYF
TGTGCCAGCAGCCCCAGGGACAGGGCAGAGACCCAGTACTTC
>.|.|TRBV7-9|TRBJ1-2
CASSFWTDNYGYTF
TGTGCCAGCAGCTTCTGGACAGATAACTATGGCTACACCTTC
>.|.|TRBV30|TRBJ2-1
CAWSVPLETVGQFF
TGTGCCTGGAGTGTACCGCTAGAGACGGTGGGGCAGTTCTTC
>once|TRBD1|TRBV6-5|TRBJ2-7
CASSYSGQGYEQYF
TGTGCCAGCAGTTACTCGGGACAGGGTTACGAGCAGTACTTC
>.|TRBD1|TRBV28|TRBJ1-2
CASSPDRVGYTF
TGTGCCAGCAGCCCGGACAGGGTTGGCTACACCTTC
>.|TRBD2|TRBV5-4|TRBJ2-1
CASSLGGGRSSYNEQFF
TGTGCCAGCAGCTTGGGGGGCGGGAGAAGCTCCTACAATGAGCAGTTCTTC
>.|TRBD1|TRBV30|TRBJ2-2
CAWNRDRVFGTNTGELFF
TGTGCCTGGAACCGGGACAGGGTTTTTGGGACGAACACCGGGGAGCTGTTTTTT
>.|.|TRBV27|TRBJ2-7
CASSTPDGYEQYF
TGTGCCAGCAGCACCCCCGACGGCTACGAGCAGTACTTC
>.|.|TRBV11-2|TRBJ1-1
CASSLRAVYEAFF
TGTGCCAGCAGCTTAAGGGCAGTGTATGAAGCTTTCTTT